A single sample is the source of the 25 T cell receptor beta chains below, sequenced in a study of blood T cell repertoires in COVID-19. Profiling relied on immunoSEQ multiplex PCR, and the TCRdb table lists in-frame clones only, not all of them. The sample consists of around 50,000 clones, 80% to 95% of them appearing once. Material for sequencing was peripheral blood. These receptor sequences come from a man between 60 and 75 years old with COVID-19, enrolled during active disease.

The chain recombines TRBV28 with TRBJ1-5; TRBD1 aligns across 9 bases. The CDR3 covers 14 residues. The J segment lost 5 bases and the V segment lost 6 bases, leaving 5 bases of the junction unmatched. Germline CDR1 reads MDHEN; CDR2 reads SYDVKM. CDR3 amino acids: CASSPGQGHQPQHF. The CDR3 DNA follows: TGTGCCAGCAGCCCCGGACAGGGGCATCAGCCCCAGCATTTT.

The chain recombines TRBV28 with TRBJ1-4; 7 nucleotides align to TRBD1. CDR3 size: 15 residues. Germline CDR1 is MDHEN and CDR2 is SYDVKM. With V trimmed by 4 bases and J by 8 bases, 10 bases remained unmatched. The CDR3 DNA is TGTGCCAGCAGTTCAACAGGGGTGGGCGGCGAAAAACTGTTTTTT. Protein product: CASSSTGVGGEKLFF.

The V call is TRBV9, the J call TRBJ1-2; D not resolved. The V and J ends lost 3 bases and 6 bases respectively, with 18 bases between them. Germline CDR1 is SGDLS and CDR2 is YYNGEE. This CDR3 has 15 residues. The CDR3 here is CASSELTSGSDGYTF. CDR3 sequence (DNA): TGTGCCAGCAGCGAATTAACCTCGGGTTCGGATGGCTACACCTTC.

The genes are TRBV2 and TRBJ1-1; D not certain. This CDR3 contains 13 residues. V was pared by 5 bases and J by 5 bases, with 12 bases between. In germline, CDR1 is SNHLY, CDR2 FYNNEI. This chain's CDR3 is CASSSVEKTEAFF. CDR3 in DNA: TGTGCCAGCAGTTCAGTGGAGAAAACTGAAGCTTTCTTT.

The chain couples TRBV9 to TRBJ1-4; no clear D. CDR1 and CDR2 (germline): SGDLS, YYNGEE. V was cut by 0 bases and J by 3 bases, with 6 bases left in between. The CDR3 runs to 14 residues. CDR3 residues: CASSVDRSNEKLFF. Here the CDR3 DNA reads TGTGCCAGCAGCGTAGACAGATCTAATGAAAAACTGTTTTTT.

The chain has TRBV5-1 and TRBJ1-1; tentative D call: TRBD1 (6 bases). This CDR3 has 15 amino acids. V lost 6 bases, J lost 1 base, and 16 bases lay in between. The germline V gene encodes CDR1 SGHRS and CDR2 YFSETQ. CDR3 in amino acids: CASNIRGSGNTEAFF. Written as DNA, the CDR3 is TGCGCCAGCAATATAAGGGGGTCCGGGAACACTGAAGCTTTCTTT.

V usage is TRBV6-5 and J usage is TRBJ2-5, with D perhaps matching TRBD1 (7 bases). Germline values: CDR1 MNHEY, CDR2 SVGAGI. The V gene lost 8 bases and the J gene lost 5 bases, with 21 bases spanning the gap. The CDR3 sequence is 15 residues long. CDR3 DNA sequence: TGTGCCAGCCACACGAACAGGGGTGCGGGGGAGACCCAGTACTTC. Its translation: CASHTNRGAGETQYF.

The gene calls are TRBV5-1 and TRBJ2-5; maybe TRBD1 (6 bases). CDR3 length: 15 residues. Trimming stripped 3 bases from V and 2 bases from J, with 14 bases between. Germline V gene sequence: CDR1 SGHRS, CDR2 YFSETQ. CDR3 residues: CASSSSPTGQETQYF. The CDR3 region has the DNA TGCGCCAGCAGCTCGTCACCGACAGGACAAGAGACCCAGTACTTC.

The chain is built from TRBV5-1 and TRBJ2-1; D perhaps matches TRBD1 (6 bases). The CDR3 is made up of 16 amino acids. Germline CDR1 and CDR2: SGHRS and YFSETQ. Trimming took 4 bases from V and 12 from J, leaving 26 bases between them. The CDR3 DNA follows: TGCGCCAGCAGCCAGGGGACGGCGGGCCCTGGCCGTTGGCAGTTCTTC. Translated: CASSQGTAGPGRWQFF. Using reference TRBV5-1 and TRBJ2-1 for the parts outside the CDR3, the full variable domain is KAGVTQTPRYLIKTRGQQVTLSCSPISGHRSVSWYQQTPGQGLQFLFEYFSETQRNKGNFPGRFSGRQFSNSRSEMNVSTLELGDSALYLCASSQGTAGPGRWQFFGPGTRLTVL.

The chain couples TRBV6-5 to TRBJ2-7, with D perhaps matching TRBD2 (7 bases). Trimming removed 2 bases from V and 6 bases from J, with 14 bases in between. The CDR3 loop spans 14 amino acids. The germline V gene has CDR1 MNHEY and CDR2 SVGAGI. Here the CDR3 reads CASSYQGGGREQYF. The DNA of the CDR3 is TGTGCCAGCAGTTACCAGGGCGGGGGCCGCGAGCAGTACTTC.

The J gene is TRBJ1-1, the V gene TRBV4-1; the match to TRBD1 covers 8 bases. CDR1 is MGHRA, CDR2 YSYEKL, per germline. The ends lost 4 bases at V and 0 bases at J; junction bases unmatched: 7. The CDR3 contains 16 residues. Here the CDR3 reads CASSRRQGNLNTEAFF. The CDR3 nucleotides read TGCGCCAGCAGCCGAAGACAGGGGAACTTGAACACTGAAGCTTTCTTT.

The chain combines TRBV25-1 with TRBJ1-2, with D perhaps matching TRBD1 (6 bases). V lost 8 bases, J lost 8 bases, and 12 bases lay in between. This CDR3 contains 11 residues. The germline V gene has CDR1 MGHDK and CDR2 SYGVNS. CDR3 sequence: CASRGTIGYTF. CDR3 in DNA: TGTGCCAGCCGAGGGACAATCGGCTACACCTTC.

The chain combines TRBV6-5 with TRBJ1-2, with D perhaps matching TRBD1 (5 bases). Per germline, CDR1 MNHEY and CDR2 SVGAGI. The germline V and J ends were trimmed by 10 bases and 8 bases, with 20 bases remaining between them. This CDR3 has 13 residues. The CDR3 DNA is TGTGCCACCCAACAATCCAGGGAAGGGGGCTACACCTTC. This encodes CATQQSREGGYTF.

This clone was recorded once. The sample has other DNA sequences that encode this CDR3 too. The chain joins TRBV28 to TRBJ2-5; TRBD2 might be the D (7 bases). The ends were cut back, 3 bases at V and 5 bases at J, with 10 bases in the middle. The V gene's germline CDR1 is MDHEN and CDR2 SYDVKM. The CDR3 runs 13 residues. The CDR3 DNA follows: TGTGCCAGCAGTTTGGGGGGGCGGGAGACCCAGTACTTC. Protein sequence: CASSLGGRETQYF.

The V call is TRBV15, the J call TRBJ1-1; D is undetermined. Germline V gives CDR1 LNHNV, CDR2 YYDKDF (reference sequence). This CDR3 comprises 15 residues. Trimming took 5 bases from V and 4 from J, leaving 17 bases between them. Here the CDR3 reads CATSPQVSGSTEAFF. The CDR3 nucleotides read TGTGCCACCAGCCCCCAGGTATCCGGGAGCACTGAAGCTTTCTTT.

V and J are TRBV6-5 and TRBJ2-3, with 9 bases fitting TRBD2. V lost 0 bases, J lost 6 bases, and 7 bases stayed unmatched. Per the germline V gene, CDR1 is MNHEY and CDR2 is SVGAGI. This CDR3 region has 16 residues. The chain's CDR3 is CASSYSEAGGGDTQYF. Written as DNA, the CDR3 is TGTGCCAGCAGTTACTCCGAAGCGGGGGGCGGTGATACGCAGTATTTT.

The rearrangement joins TRBV11-2 to TRBJ2-1; D may be TRBD1 (6 bases). Germline CDR1 and CDR2: SGHAT and FQNNGV. The CDR3 contains 12 residues. The ends were cut back, 7 bases at V and 10 bases at J, with 14 bases in the middle. CDR3 in DNA: TGTGCCAGCACCCTCTCCGGGACAGAGCAGTTCTTC. Translating it yields CASTLSGTEQFF. The full variable domain, with the rest looked up from reference TRBV11-2 and TRBJ2-1, is EAGVAQSPRYKIIEKRQSVAFWCNPISGHATLYWYQQILGQGPKLLIQFQNNGVVDDSQLPKDRFSAERLKGVDSTLKIQPAKLEDSAVYLCASTLSGTEQFFGPGTRLTVL.

DNA for the CDR3: TGTGCCAGCAGCTTGTATACAACTAATGAAAAACTGTTTTTT. Encoded protein: CASSLYTTNEKLFF. J is TRBJ1-4 and V is TRBV7-2; D is undetermined. From germline, CDR1 is SGHTA and CDR2 FQGNSA. V was pared by 3 bases and J by 0 bases, with 5 bases between. The CDR3 has 14 residues.

This rearrangement joins TRBV15 to TRBJ1-2; the match to TRBD1 covers 7 bases. V was clipped by 0 bases and J by 7 bases; unmatched bases: 8. The germline gives CDR1 LNHNV, CDR2 YYDKDF (reference sequence). This CDR3 comprises 15 residues. CDR3 loop: CATSRDGRGISGYTF. The CDR3 bases are TGTGCCACCAGCAGAGATGGCAGGGGGATCTCTGGCTACACCTTC.

The chain employs TRBV6-5 and TRBJ1-5; D not certain. Germline CDR1 reads MNHEY; CDR2 reads SVGAGI. There are 14 residues in the CDR3. V shed 0 bases and J shed 4 bases, with 7 bases lying between them. DNA of the CDR3: TGTGCCAGCAGTTACTCTTCGGTAAATCAGCCCCAGCATTTT. It encodes CASSYSSVNQPQHF.

The gene calls are TRBV10-1 and TRBJ2-7, with TRBD1 as a possible D gene (5 bases). Germline V lookup: CDR1 WNHNN, CDR2 SYGVQD (reference sequence). V was cut by 6 bases and J by 3 bases, with 6 bases left in between. CDR3 length: 11 residues. CDR3 sequence reads: CASSQGYEQYF. The CDR3 DNA reads TGCGCCAGCAGCCAGGGCTACGAGCAGTACTTC.

V gene TRBV5-1 combines with J gene TRBJ2-6; TRBD1 is a possible D gene (8 bases). The CDR3 has 11 residues. Trimming shortened V by 4 bases and J by 19 bases, and 15 bases separated the two germline ends. Per the germline V gene, CDR1 is SGHRS and CDR2 is YFSETQ. This CDR3 reads CASSPGQGLTF. Written as DNA, the CDR3 is TGCGCCAGCAGCCCTGGACAGGGACTAACTTTC.

The chain joins TRBV24-1 to TRBJ2-5; D may be TRBD2 (6 bases). The CDR3 contains 14 residues. The ends were cut back, 5 bases at V and 5 bases at J, with 14 bases in the middle. Germline V gene data show CDR1 as KGHDR and CDR2 as SFDVKD. The CDR3 nucleotides read TGTGCCACCAGTGGGTTAGGGAGCGGGGAGACCCAGTACTTC. Its translation: CATSGLGSGETQYF.

The chain recombines TRBV28 with TRBJ2-3; 9 positions match TRBD1. With 6 bases clipped from V and 6 bases from J, the junction kept 7 bases outside the gene matches. This CDR3 is 14 amino acids long. Germline-derived CDR1 and CDR2 are MDHEN and SYDVKM. This chain's CDR3 is CASRRTGAGDTQYF. In DNA form, the CDR3 reads TGTGCCAGCAGAAGGACAGGGGCTGGGGATACGCAGTATTTT.

The chain carries TRBV7-2 and TRBJ1-6; a possible D gene is TRBD1 (5 bases). CDR3 length: 12 residues. Looked up from germline, CDR1 is SGHTA and CDR2 is FQGNSA. The V end was cut by 5 bases, the J end by 9 bases, with 8 bases between. CDR3 loop: CASSGGFSPLHF. CDR3 sequence (DNA): TGTGCCAGCAGCGGGGGGTTTTCACCCCTCCACTTT.